This entry features one T cell receptor beta chain sequence. This specimen comes from a study of blood T cell repertoires in COVID-19. Study-level background: From the United States, Italy and Spain came samples of acute and convalescent COVID-19.

Participant-given clinical history determined each cohort assignment. Trimming cost V 7 bases and J 8 bases, with 12 bases left between them. The CDR3 consists of 12 residues. Germline CDR1 SEHNR, CDR2 FQNEAQ (reference sequence). TCRdb's table, derived via immunoSEQ multiplex PCR, lists solely in-frame clones and lacks some. Of about 140,000 clones detected, around 87% appear once; the ten largest clones hold 11%. The receptor comes from a man between 60 and 75 years old who had recovered from COVID-19. Specimen: PBMCs or T cells enriched from blood (not recorded which). This chain uses TRBV7-9 with TRBJ2-1; weak D call: TRBD1 (6 bases). The CDR3 nucleotides are TGTGCCAGCAACAGACAGGACGATGAGCAGTTCTTC. This sequence encodes CASNRQDDEQFF.